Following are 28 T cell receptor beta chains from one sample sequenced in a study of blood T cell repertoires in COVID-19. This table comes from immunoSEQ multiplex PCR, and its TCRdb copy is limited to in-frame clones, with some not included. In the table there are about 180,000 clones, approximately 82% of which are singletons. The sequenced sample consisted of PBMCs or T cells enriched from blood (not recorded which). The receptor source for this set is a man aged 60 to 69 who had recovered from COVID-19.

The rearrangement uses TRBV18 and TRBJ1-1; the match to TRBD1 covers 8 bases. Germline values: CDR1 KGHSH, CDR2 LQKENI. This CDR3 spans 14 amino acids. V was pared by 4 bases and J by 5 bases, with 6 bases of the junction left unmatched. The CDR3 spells CASSLSTGVTEAFF. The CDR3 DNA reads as TGTGCCAGCTCACTGTCGACAGGGGTTACTGAAGCTTTCTTT.

The CDR3: CASQAGRNYQETQYF. Here the CDR3 DNA reads TGTGCCTCCCAGGCGGGACGCAACTACCAAGAGACCCAGTACTTC. The chain is built from TRBV15 and TRBJ2-5; D perhaps matches TRBD2 (6 bases). Between the trimmed V and J ends, which lost 11 bases and 0 bases, there was a span of 19 bases. The CDR3 has 15 residues. CDR1 and CDR2 (germline): LNHNV, YYDKDF (reference sequence).

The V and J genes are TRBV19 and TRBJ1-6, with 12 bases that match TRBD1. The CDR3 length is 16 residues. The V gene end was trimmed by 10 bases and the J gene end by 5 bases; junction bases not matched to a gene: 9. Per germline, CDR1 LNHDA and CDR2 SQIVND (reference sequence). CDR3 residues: CATAPGQGANNSPLHF. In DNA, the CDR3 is TGTGCCACCGCCCCGGGACAGGGGGCAAATAATTCACCCCTCCACTTT.

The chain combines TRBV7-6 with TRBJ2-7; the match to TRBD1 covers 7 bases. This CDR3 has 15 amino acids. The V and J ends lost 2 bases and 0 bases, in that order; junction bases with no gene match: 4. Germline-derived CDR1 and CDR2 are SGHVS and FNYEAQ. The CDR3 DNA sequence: TGTGCCAGCAGCTTACCGGGACAGAGCTCCTACGAGCAGTACTTC. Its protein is CASSLPGQSSYEQYF. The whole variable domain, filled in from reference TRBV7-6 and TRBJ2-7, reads GAGVSQSPRYKVTKRGQDVALRCDPISGHVSLYWYRQALGQGPEFLTYFNYEAQQDKSGLPNDRFSAERPEGSISTLTIQRTEQRDSAMYRCASSLPGQSSYEQYFGPGTRLTVT.

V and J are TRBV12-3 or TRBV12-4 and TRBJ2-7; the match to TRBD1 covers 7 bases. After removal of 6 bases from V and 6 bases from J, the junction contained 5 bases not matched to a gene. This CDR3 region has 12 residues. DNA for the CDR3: TGTGCCAGCAGCAGGGGGTCAGGCGAGCAGTACTTC. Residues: CASSRGSGEQYF.

The CDR3 DNA reads as TGTGCGCTACAGGGGGCAATCGAACGGAATCAGCCCCAGCATTTT. It specifies CALQGAIERNQPQHF. The V and J genes are TRBV19 and TRBJ1-5, with 9 nucleotides matching TRBD1. Germline-derived CDR1 and CDR2 are LNHDA and SQIVND (reference sequence). The CDR3 has 15 amino acids.

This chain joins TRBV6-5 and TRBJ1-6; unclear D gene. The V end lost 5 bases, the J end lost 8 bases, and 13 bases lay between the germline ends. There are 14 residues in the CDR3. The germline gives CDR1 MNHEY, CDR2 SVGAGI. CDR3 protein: CASSREQTDSPLHF. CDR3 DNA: TGTGCCAGCAGTAGAGAACAAACAGATTCACCCCTCCACTTT.

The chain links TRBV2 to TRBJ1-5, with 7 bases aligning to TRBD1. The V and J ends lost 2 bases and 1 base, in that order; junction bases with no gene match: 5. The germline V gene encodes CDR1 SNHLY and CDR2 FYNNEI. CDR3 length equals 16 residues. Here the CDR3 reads CASSERGTASNQPQHF. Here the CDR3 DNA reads TGTGCCAGCAGTGAACGAGGGACAGCAAGCAATCAGCCCCAGCATTTT.

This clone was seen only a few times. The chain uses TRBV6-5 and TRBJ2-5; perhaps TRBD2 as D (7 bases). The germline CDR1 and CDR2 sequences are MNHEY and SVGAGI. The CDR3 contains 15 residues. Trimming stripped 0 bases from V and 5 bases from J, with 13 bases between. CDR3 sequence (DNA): TGTGCCAGCAGTTACTCGTCGGGGGGCGTTGAGACCCAGTACTTC. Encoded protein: CASSYSSGGVETQYF.

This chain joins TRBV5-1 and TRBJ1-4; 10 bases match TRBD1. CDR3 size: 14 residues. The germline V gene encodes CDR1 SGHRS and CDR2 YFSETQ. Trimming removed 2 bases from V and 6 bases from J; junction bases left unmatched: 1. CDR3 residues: CASSFGTGDEKLFF. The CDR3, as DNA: TGCGCCAGCAGCTTCGGGACAGGGGATGAAAAACTGTTTTTT.

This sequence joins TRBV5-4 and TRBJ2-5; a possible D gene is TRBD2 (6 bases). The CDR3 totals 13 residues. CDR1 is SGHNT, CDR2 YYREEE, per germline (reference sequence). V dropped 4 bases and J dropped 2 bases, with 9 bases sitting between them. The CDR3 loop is CASSPGTQETQYF. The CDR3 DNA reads TGTGCCAGCAGCCCCGGGACTCAAGAGACCCAGTACTTC.

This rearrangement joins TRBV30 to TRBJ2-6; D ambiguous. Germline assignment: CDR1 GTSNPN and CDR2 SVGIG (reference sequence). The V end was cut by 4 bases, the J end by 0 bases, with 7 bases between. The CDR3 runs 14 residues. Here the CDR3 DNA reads TGTGCCTGGACCCAGTACTCTGGGGCCAACGTCCTGACTTTC. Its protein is CAWTQYSGANVLTF.

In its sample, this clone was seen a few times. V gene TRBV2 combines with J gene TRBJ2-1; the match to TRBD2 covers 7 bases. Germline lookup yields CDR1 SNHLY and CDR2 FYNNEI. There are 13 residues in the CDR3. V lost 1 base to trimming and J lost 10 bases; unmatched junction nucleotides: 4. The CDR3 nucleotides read TGTGCCAGCAGTGAAGAGGGTAGCGGGGAGCAGTTCTTC. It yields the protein CASSEEGSGEQFF.

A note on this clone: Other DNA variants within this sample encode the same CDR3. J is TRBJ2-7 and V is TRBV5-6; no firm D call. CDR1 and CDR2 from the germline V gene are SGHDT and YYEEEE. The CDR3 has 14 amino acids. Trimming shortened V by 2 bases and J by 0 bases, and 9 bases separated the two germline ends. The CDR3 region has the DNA TGTGCCAGCAGCTTCCGCGGTAGCTCCTACGAGCAGTACTTC. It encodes CASSFRGSSYEQYF.

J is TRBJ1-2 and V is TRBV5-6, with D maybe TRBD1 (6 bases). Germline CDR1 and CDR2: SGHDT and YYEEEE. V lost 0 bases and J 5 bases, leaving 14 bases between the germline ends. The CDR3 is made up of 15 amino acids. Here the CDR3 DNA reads TGTGCCAGCAGCTTGGCCGGCAGGGGAGATTATGGCTACACCTTC. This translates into CASSLAGRGDYGYTF.

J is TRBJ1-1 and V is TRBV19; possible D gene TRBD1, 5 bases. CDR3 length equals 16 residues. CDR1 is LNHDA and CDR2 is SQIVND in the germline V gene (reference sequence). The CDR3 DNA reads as TGTGCTACACAAATAGGGACTCTCAGGGCGAACACTGAAGCTTTCTTT. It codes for CATQIGTLRANTEAFF.

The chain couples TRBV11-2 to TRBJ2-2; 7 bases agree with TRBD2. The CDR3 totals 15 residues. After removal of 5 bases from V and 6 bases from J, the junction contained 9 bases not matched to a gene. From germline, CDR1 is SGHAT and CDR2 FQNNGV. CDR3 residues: CASSPGLVGPGELFF. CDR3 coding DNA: TGTGCCAGCAGCCCCGGACTAGTCGGTCCCGGGGAGCTGTTTTTT.

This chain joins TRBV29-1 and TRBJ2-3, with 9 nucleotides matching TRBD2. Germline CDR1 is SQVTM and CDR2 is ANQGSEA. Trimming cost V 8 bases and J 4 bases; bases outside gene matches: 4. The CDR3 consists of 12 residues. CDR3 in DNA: TGCAGCCATGGGACTAGCTCAGATACGCAGTATTTT. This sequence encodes CSHGTSSDTQYF.

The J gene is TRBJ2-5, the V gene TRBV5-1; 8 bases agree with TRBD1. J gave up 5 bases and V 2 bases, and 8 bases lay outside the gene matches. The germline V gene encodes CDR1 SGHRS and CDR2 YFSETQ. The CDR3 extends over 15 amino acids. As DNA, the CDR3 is TGCGCCAGCAGCTTAAGGACAGGGAAATGGGAGACCCAGTACTTC. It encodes CASSLRTGKWETQYF. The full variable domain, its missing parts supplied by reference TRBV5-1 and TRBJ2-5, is KAGVTQTPRYLIKTRGQQVTLSCSPISGHRSVSWYQQTPGQGLQFLFEYFSETQRNKGNFPGRFSGRQFSNSRSEMNVSTLELGDSALYLCASSLRTGKWETQYFGPGTRLLVL.

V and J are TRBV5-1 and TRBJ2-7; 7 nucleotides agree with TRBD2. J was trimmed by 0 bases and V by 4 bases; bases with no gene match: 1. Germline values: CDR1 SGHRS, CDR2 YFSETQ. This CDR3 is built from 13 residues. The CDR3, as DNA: TGCGCCAGCAGCGGGACTACCTCCTACGAGCAGTACTTC. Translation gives CASSGTTSYEQYF.

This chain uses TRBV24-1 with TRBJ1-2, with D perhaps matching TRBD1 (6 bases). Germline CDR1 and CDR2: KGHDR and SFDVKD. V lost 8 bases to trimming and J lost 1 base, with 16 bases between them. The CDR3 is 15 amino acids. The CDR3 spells CATNPPGTLNYGYTF. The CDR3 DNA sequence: TGTGCCACCAACCCTCCCGGGACACTTAACTATGGCTACACCTTC.

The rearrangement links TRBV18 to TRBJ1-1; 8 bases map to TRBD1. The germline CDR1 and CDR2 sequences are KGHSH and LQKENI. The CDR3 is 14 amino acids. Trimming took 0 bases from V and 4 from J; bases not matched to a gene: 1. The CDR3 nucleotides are TGTGCCAGCTCACCACCGACAGGGGTCACTGAAGCTTTCTTT. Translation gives CASSPPTGVTEAFF.

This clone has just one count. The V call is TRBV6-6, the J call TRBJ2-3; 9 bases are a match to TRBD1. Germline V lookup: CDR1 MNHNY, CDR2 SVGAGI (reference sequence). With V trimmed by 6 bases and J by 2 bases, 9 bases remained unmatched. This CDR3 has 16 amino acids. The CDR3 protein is CASSLTGGATTDTQYF. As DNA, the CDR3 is TGTGCCAGCAGCTTAACAGGGGGCGCCACCACAGATACGCAGTATTTT.

This CDR3 reads CASSLNAGSSFNEQFF. The CDR3 DNA follows: TGTGCCAGCAGCTTAAACGCGGGGTCGAGTTTTAATGAGCAGTTCTTC. The J gene is TRBJ2-1, the V gene TRBV7-9; weak D call: TRBD2 (6 bases). CDR3 length: 16 residues. Trimming stripped 2 bases from V and 7 bases from J, with 18 bases between. Germline V gene lookup returns CDR1 SEHNR and CDR2 FQNEAQ (reference sequence).

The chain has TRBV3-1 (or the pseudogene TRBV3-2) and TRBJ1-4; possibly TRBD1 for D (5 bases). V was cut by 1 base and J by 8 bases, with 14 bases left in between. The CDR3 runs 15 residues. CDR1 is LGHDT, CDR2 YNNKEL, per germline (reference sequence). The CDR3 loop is CASSQVGGAREKLFF. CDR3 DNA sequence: TGTGCCAGCAGCCAAGTTGGAGGGGCACGGGAAAAACTGTTTTTT.

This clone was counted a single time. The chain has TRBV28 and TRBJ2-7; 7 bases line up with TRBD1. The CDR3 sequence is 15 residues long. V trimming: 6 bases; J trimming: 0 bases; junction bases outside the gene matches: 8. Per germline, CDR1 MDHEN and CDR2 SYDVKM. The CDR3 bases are TGTGCCAGCAGATCCGGACAGGCAAGCTCCTACGAGCAGTACTTC. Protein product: CASRSGQASSYEQYF.

CDR3 protein: CASSLGLAGIDYEQYF. The CDR3 bases are TGTGCCAGCAGCTTGGGACTAGCGGGCATCGACTACGAGCAGTACTTC. The gene calls are TRBV11-1 and TRBJ2-7; 12 positions agree with TRBD2. With V trimmed by 3 bases and J by 3 bases, 6 bases remained unmatched. CDR3 length equals 16 residues. Germline V gene data show CDR1 as SGHAT and CDR2 as FQDESV (reference sequence).

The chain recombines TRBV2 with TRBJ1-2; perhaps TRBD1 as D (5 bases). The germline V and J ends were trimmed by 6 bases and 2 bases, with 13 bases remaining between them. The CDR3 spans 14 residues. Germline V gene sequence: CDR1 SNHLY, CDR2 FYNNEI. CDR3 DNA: TGTGCCAGCAGGGAGGGCAGGGCCAACTATGGCTACACCTTC. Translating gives CASREGRANYGYTF. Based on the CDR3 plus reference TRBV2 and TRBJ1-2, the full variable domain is EPEVTQTPSHQVTQMGQEVILRCVPISNHLYFYWYRQILGQKVEFLVSFYNNEISEKSEIFDDQFSVERPDGSNFTLKIRSTKLEDSAMYFCASREGRANYGYTFGSGTRLTVV.